This entry lists 26 T cell receptor beta chains sequenced from one sample in a study of T-cell reconstitution after alpha-beta-depleted transplantation in children. During its preparation, the TCRbeta library received unique molecular identifiers. TCRdb analysed the PCR reads with MiXCR anew, one entry per CDR3 protein. The repertoire holds hundreds of thousands of distinct CDR3 sequences, with 13% as singletons. The sample in question was PBMCs, mostly from graft donor cells, obtained 360 days after TCRalphabeta/CD19-depleted stem cell transplant. The receptors originated from a male patient between 5 and 17 years old who had a stem cell transplant for acute myeloid leukemia, so the T cells may come from the graft donor.

CDR3 sequence: CASTSGPSPVHEQFF. As DNA, the CDR3 is TGTGCCAGCACCTCGGGCCCAAGCCCGGTTCATGAGCAGTTCTTC. This chain links TRBV6-4 with TRBJ2-1; the D is unclear. This CDR3 contains 15 residues. Germline-derived CDR1 and CDR2 are MRHNA and SNTAGT. Trimming took off 7 bases at V and 8 bases at J, with 21 bases between the two ends.

This clonotype was recorded a few times. The chain recombines TRBV5-6 with TRBJ2-1, with a tentative D call TRBD1 (6 bases). The CDR3 is 17 residues long. Germline-derived CDR1 and CDR2 are SGHDT and YYEEEE. With 0 bases removed from V and 0 bases from J, the gap between germline ends came to 13 bases. Here the CDR3 reads CASSLERGYVSYNEQFF. In nucleotides, the CDR3 is TGTGCCAGCAGCTTGGAGAGGGGGTATGTCTCCTACAATGAGCAGTTCTTC.

The V gene is TRBV5-1, the J gene TRBJ2-7; 15 nucleotides align to TRBD2. Germline CDR1 and CDR2: SGHRS and YFSETQ. CDR3 length: 17 amino acids. J lost 0 bases, V lost 3 bases, and 4 bases had no gene match. The CDR3 loop is CASSWGLAGGRSYEQYF. The DNA of the CDR3 is TGCGCCAGCAGCTGGGGACTAGCGGGAGGTCGCTCCTACGAGCAGTACTTC. The full variable domain, in which reference TRBV5-1 and TRBJ2-7 provide the parts outside the CDR3, is KAGVTQTPRYLIKTRGQQVTLSCSPISGHRSVSWYQQTPGQGLQFLFEYFSETQRNKGNFPGRFSGRQFSNSRSEMNVSTLELGDSALYLCASSWGLAGGRSYEQYFGPGTRLTVT.

The V call is TRBV7-2, the J call TRBJ2-1; tentative D call: TRBD1 (6 bases). Germline CDR1 is SGHTA and CDR2 is FQGNSA. The CDR3 is 12 amino acids. The V and J ends lost 10 bases and 5 bases respectively, with 12 bases between them. This CDR3 reads CATTNRDNEQFF. Written as DNA, the CDR3 is TGTGCCACTACTAACAGGGACAATGAGCAGTTCTTC.

This sequence joins TRBV28 and TRBJ2-6; TRBD2 agrees at 8 bases. CDR3 length equals 20 residues. Germline CDR1 reads MDHEN; CDR2 reads SYDVKM. V lost 5 bases to trimming and J lost 0 bases; unmatched junction nucleotides: 15. In DNA, the CDR3 is TGTGCCAGCAGTCGGACCCCCCCCGGGACTAGAGGCTCTGGGGCCAACGTCCTGACTTTC. This gives the protein CASSRTPPGTRGSGANVLTF.

The gene calls are TRBV20-1 and TRBJ1-6; D is ambiguous. Trimming removed 1 base from V and 5 bases from J, with 12 bases in between. From germline, CDR1 is DFQATT and CDR2 SNEGSKA (reference sequence). The CDR3 totals 15 residues. CDR3 residues: CSARVGGFNNSPLHF. The CDR3 DNA follows: TGCAGTGCTAGAGTAGGCGGATTTAATAATTCACCCCTCCACTTT.

This chain links TRBV6-2 or TRBV6-3 with TRBJ2-2, with 7 positions matching TRBD1. The CDR3 loop spans 15 amino acids. Germline V gene data show CDR1 as MNHEY and CDR2 as SVGEGT. J was trimmed by 2 bases and V by 8 bases; bases with no gene match: 8. The CDR3 is CASDVRGPNTGELFF. In DNA form, the CDR3 reads TGTGCCAGCGATGTGAGGGGGCCCAACACCGGGGAGCTGTTTTTT.

The J gene is TRBJ2-3, the V gene TRBV28; 7 nucleotides agree with TRBD2. CDR1 and CDR2 (germline): MDHEN, SYDVKM. The CDR3 spans 16 residues. Losses at the gene ends were 1 base for V and 0 bases for J; bases not matched to a gene: 4. This CDR3 is CASSLSPGLSTDTQYF. In DNA, the CDR3 is TGTGCCAGCAGTTTATCTCCGGGACTAAGCACAGATACGCAGTATTTT.

This clonotype was found many times. This chain connects TRBV12-3 or TRBV12-4 to TRBJ2-3; no firm D call. The CDR3 consists of 12 residues. V lost 2 bases, J lost 6 bases, and 6 bases lay in between. CDR3 region: CASSLSSDTQYF. The CDR3 nucleotides read TGTGCCAGCAGTTTATCTTCCGATACGCAGTATTTT.

This chain connects TRBV6-1 to TRBJ1-5, with 7 bases that match TRBD1. Unmatched junction bases numbered 6, after V lost 7 bases and J lost 0 bases. The CDR3 runs 15 residues. Germline V gives CDR1 MNHNS, CDR2 SASEGT. The CDR3 spells CASTLGDSSNQPQHF. The CDR3, as DNA: TGTGCCAGCACCCTGGGGGACAGTAGCAATCAGCCCCAGCATTTT.

This clonotype turned up a few times. The V call is TRBV7-2, the J call TRBJ2-7; D unclear. The CDR3 has 14 residues. Between the trimmed V and J ends, which lost 3 bases and 2 bases, there was a span of 11 bases. From germline, CDR1 is SGHTA and CDR2 FQGNSA. This CDR3 is CASSFSTGPYEQYF. CDR3 in DNA: TGTGCCAGCAGCTTCTCCACGGGCCCCTACGAGCAGTACTTC.

V and J are TRBV27 and TRBJ1-5; 7 bases match TRBD1. Trimming removed 7 bases from V and 2 bases from J; junction bases left unmatched: 8. CDR3 size: 15 residues. From germline, CDR1 is MNHEY and CDR2 SMNVEV (reference sequence). CDR3 nucleotides: TGTGCCAGCAAAAGGACAGGTGGGGGCAATCAGCCCCAGCATTTT. It translates to CASKRTGGGNQPQHF.

This chain links TRBV7-2 with TRBJ2-1; D tentatively fits TRBD1 or TRBD2 (5 bases each). This CDR3 is built from 16 residues. Germline lookup yields CDR1 SGHTA and CDR2 FQGNSA. V was cut by 7 bases and J by 3 bases, with 19 bases left in between. As DNA, the CDR3 is TGTGCCAGCATCCCCACGGGGCAGCCCTTCTACAATGAGCAGTTCTTC. It translates to CASIPTGQPFYNEQFF.

This chain uses TRBV20-1 with TRBJ1-5; 7 positions agree with TRBD1. This CDR3 is 13 amino acids long. V trimming: 3 bases; J trimming: 4 bases; junction bases outside the gene matches: 3. Germline CDR1 is DFQATT and CDR2 is SNEGSKA (reference sequence). The CDR3 DNA follows: TGCAGTGCTAGCAGGGGGGGTAATCAGCCCCAGCATTTT. It encodes CSASRGGNQPQHF.

This clonotype came up a few times. The chain joins TRBV6-1 to TRBJ1-1, with 10 bases lining up with TRBD1. V was clipped by 6 bases and J by 0 bases; unmatched bases: 10. Germline-derived CDR1 and CDR2 are MNHNS and SASEGT. The CDR3 extends over 17 amino acids. The CDR3 DNA reads TGTGCCAGCAGGCGCCTGGGACAGGGGTTGCTGAACACTGAAGCTTTCTTT. Amino acids: CASRRLGQGLLNTEAFF.

The rearrangement uses TRBV7-8 and TRBJ2-4; 7 positions agree with TRBD1. Germline V CDR1 and CDR2: SGHVS, FQNEAQ. The V gene end was trimmed by 8 bases and the J gene end by 8 bases; junction bases not matched to a gene: 9. This CDR3 has 13 amino acids. The CDR3: CASPDRVGYIQYF. The CDR3 nucleotides read TGTGCCAGCCCCGACAGGGTAGGATACATTCAGTACTTC.

This clonotype was counted a few times. The V gene is TRBV5-1, the J gene TRBJ2-2; tentatively, D is TRBD2 (6 bases). Germline V gene sequence: CDR1 SGHRS, CDR2 YFSETQ. Trimming cost V 3 bases and J 0 bases, with 12 bases left between them. This CDR3 is 16 amino acids long. The DNA of the CDR3 is TGCGCCAGCAGCTCGGGACTTAACGCGAACACCGGGGAGCTGTTTTTT. Protein product: CASSSGLNANTGELFF. Full variable domain (outside the CDR3, taken from reference TRBV5-1 and TRBJ2-2): KAGVTQTPRYLIKTRGQQVTLSCSPISGHRSVSWYQQTPGQGLQFLFEYFSETQRNKGNFPGRFSGRQFSNSRSEMNVSTLELGDSALYLCASSSGLNANTGELFFGEGSRLTVL.

This clonotype has more than one count but fewer than ten. The V and J genes are TRBV7-9 and TRBJ1-4, with 7 positions matching TRBD1. The J segment lost 0 bases and the V segment lost 1 base, leaving 2 bases of the junction unmatched. The germline CDR1 and CDR2 sequences are SEHNR and FQNEAQ (reference sequence). The CDR3 spans 16 residues. Here the CDR3 reads CASSLVGTATNEKLFF. The DNA of the CDR3 is TGTGCCAGCAGCTTAGTTGGGACAGCAACTAATGAAAAACTGTTTTTT.

This clonotype has at least ten counts. This chain uses TRBV7-3 with TRBJ2-1, with D unclear. V was pared by 4 bases and J by 5 bases, with 18 bases between. Germline V gene lookup returns CDR1 SGHTA and CDR2 FQGTGA. The CDR3 length is 16 residues. The CDR3 DNA reads as TGTGCCAGCAGCTCAATGGACGGGTGGGGTGACAATGAGCAGTTCTTC. Its protein product is CASSSMDGWGDNEQFF.

This clonotype has a handful of counts. The V call is TRBV20-1, the J call TRBJ2-5; D not resolved. The CDR3 is 14 residues long. V dropped 2 bases and J dropped 5 bases, with 15 bases sitting between them. The germline V gene has CDR1 DFQATT and CDR2 SNEGSKA (reference sequence). This chain's CDR3 is CSARTRKFRETQYF. As DNA, the CDR3 is TGCAGTGCTAGAACCCGGAAGTTTCGGGAGACCCAGTACTTC.

This clonotype turned up a few times. The chain joins TRBV7-2 to TRBJ2-2, with 7 positions matching TRBD2. V lost 1 base, J lost 2 bases, and 4 bases stayed unmatched. Germline CDR1 and CDR2: SGHTA and FQGNSA. This CDR3 has 16 amino acids. CDR3 nucleotide sequence: TGTGCCAGCAGCTTAGGGGGGACTATTAACACCGGGGAGCTGTTTTTT. Translation gives CASSLGGTINTGELFF.

The rearrangement joins TRBV7-3 to TRBJ2-2; D remains ambiguous. There are 16 residues in the CDR3. V was shortened by 1 base and J by 1 base, with 10 bases between the two germline ends. The germline CDR1 and CDR2 sequences are SGHTA and FQGTGA. DNA for the CDR3: TGTGCCAGCAGCTTAAGTCCCCCCTGGAACACCGGGGAGCTGTTTTTT. As protein: CASSLSPPWNTGELFF.

This chain uses TRBV7-6 with TRBJ2-1, with 10 bases fitting TRBD2. The CDR3 extends over 15 amino acids. Germline assignment: CDR1 SGHVS and CDR2 FNYEAQ. After removal of 5 bases from V and 4 bases from J, the junction contained 5 bases not matched to a gene. Here the CDR3 DNA reads TGTGCCAGCAGCCCGGCTAGCGGGAGTTACAATGAGCAGTTCTTC. This sequence encodes CASSPASGSYNEQFF.

V is TRBV5-1 and J is TRBJ2-1; D may be TRBD1 or TRBD2 (7 bases each). Germline CDR1 and CDR2: SGHRS and YFSETQ. The CDR3 consists of 15 residues. V lost 2 bases, J lost 4 bases, and 13 bases lay in between. The CDR3 is CASSLAGQLYNEQFF. The CDR3 DNA is TGCGCCAGCAGCTTAGCGGGACAGCTATACAATGAGCAGTTCTTC.

The V call is TRBV20-1, the J call TRBJ2-3; tentatively, D is TRBD2 (5 bases). V dropped 2 bases and J dropped 0 bases, with 9 bases sitting between them. Germline V gene data show CDR1 as DFQATT and CDR2 as SNEGSKA (reference sequence). The CDR3 runs to 14 residues. The CDR3 spells CSARKGGSTDTQYF. The CDR3 DNA is TGCAGTGCTAGAAAAGGCGGGAGCACAGATACGCAGTATTTT.

This clonotype has more than one count but fewer than ten. The chain couples TRBV25-1 to TRBJ2-5; 13 positions match TRBD2. CDR1 and CDR2 from the germline V gene are MGHDK and SYGVNS. J gave up 3 bases and V 1 base, and 2 bases lay outside the gene matches. CDR3 length: 16 residues. The CDR3 loop is CASSESGTSGEETQYF. The CDR3 nucleotides read TGTGCCAGCAGTGAATCGGGGACTAGCGGGGAAGAGACCCAGTACTTC.